The 15 T cell receptor beta chains in this list originate from one sample, sequenced in a study of blood T cell repertoires in COVID-19. TCRdb's copy holds only in-frame clones and misses some; the assay was immunoSEQ multiplex PCR. Here the sample spans some 220,000 clones, roughly 83% being singletons. Sequencing was performed on PBMCs or T cells enriched from blood (not recorded which). Every receptor here comes from a woman aged 40 to 55 with acute COVID-19.

The chain carries TRBV20-1 and TRBJ2-1; 7 nucleotides align to TRBD2. This CDR3 region has 11 residues. Looked up from germline, CDR1 is DFQATT and CDR2 is SNEGSKA (reference sequence). CDR3 protein: CRGGTVNEQFF. CDR3 nucleotide sequence: TGCAGGGGGGGGACCGTCAATGAGCAGTTCTTC.

V is TRBV5-6 and J is TRBJ2-1; 9 bases align to TRBD1. Germline V gene sequence: CDR1 SGHDT, CDR2 YYEEEE. V trimming: 0 bases; J trimming: 8 bases; junction bases outside the gene matches: 6. The CDR3 covers 15 residues. CDR3 sequence: CASSLDRTGVDEQFF. DNA of the CDR3: TGTGCCAGCAGCTTGGATAGGACAGGGGTTGATGAGCAGTTCTTC.

The chain employs TRBV7-6 and TRBJ2-7; D is possibly TRBD2 (6 bases). The V and J ends lost 0 bases and 4 bases respectively, with 16 bases between them. Germline V lookup: CDR1 SGHVS, CDR2 FNYEAQ. The CDR3 spans 16 residues. The CDR3 is CASSLAGSSGSYEQYF. The CDR3, as DNA: TGTGCCAGCAGCTTAGCGGGGAGTTCCGGGAGTTACGAGCAGTACTTC.

The chain is built from TRBV5-4 and TRBJ2-5, with 9 bases fitting TRBD1. The length of the CDR3 is 16 residues. The V and J ends lost 4 bases and 4 bases, in that order; junction bases with no gene match: 11. The germline V gene has CDR1 SGHNT and CDR2 YYREEE (reference sequence). The CDR3 reads CASSPGFLGQGETQYF. As DNA, the CDR3 is TGTGCCAGCAGCCCTGGTTTCCTGGGACAGGGAGAGACCCAGTACTTC.

Here the CDR3 reads CASTLSGSTDTQYF. CDR3 nucleotide sequence: TGTGCCAGCACCCTAAGCGGAAGCACAGATACGCAGTATTTT. This sequence joins TRBV27 and TRBJ2-3, with D maybe TRBD2 (5 bases). In germline, CDR1 is MNHEY, CDR2 SMNVEV (reference sequence). The CDR3 is 14 amino acids. Trimming took 7 bases from V and 0 from J, leaving 11 bases between them.

The J gene is TRBJ1-2, the V gene TRBV5-4; 12 nucleotides agree with TRBD1. Germline CDR1 and CDR2: SGHNT and YYREEE (reference sequence). V was pared by 5 bases and J by 4 bases, with 12 bases of the junction left unmatched. The CDR3 runs 17 residues. In DNA form, the CDR3 reads TGTGCCAGCAGACCGGCGGGGACAGGGGGCCGGGGCTATGGCTACACCTTC. Its translation: CASRPAGTGGRGYGYTF.

This clone was recorded once. The chain uses TRBV7-8 and TRBJ1-5; 9 bases agree with TRBD1. Per the germline V gene, CDR1 is SGHVS and CDR2 is FQNEAQ. The CDR3 runs 17 residues. Unmatched junction bases numbered 14, after V lost 5 bases and J lost 6 bases. In DNA, the CDR3 is TGTGCCAGCAGCGCGGGACATTACAGGGGGCTATTTCAGCCCCAGCATTTT. It is translated as CASSAGHYRGLFQPQHF.

The sample holds one count of this clone. J is TRBJ1-1 and V is TRBV14, with D unclear. This CDR3 comprises 15 residues. The V end lost 0 bases, the J end lost 4 bases, and 12 bases lay between the germline ends. Germline lookup yields CDR1 SGHDN and CDR2 FVKESK. The CDR3 nucleotides are TGTGCCAGCAGCCAAGATGCGGGTAGCGGCACTGAAGCTTTCTTT. Translated: CASSQDAGSGTEAFF. The full variable domain, in which reference TRBV14 and TRBJ1-1 provide the parts outside the CDR3, is EAGVTQFPSHSVIEKGQTVTLRCDPISGHDNLYWYRRVMGKEIKFLLHFVKESKQDESGMPNNRFLAERTGGTYSTLKVQPAELEDSGVYFCASSQDAGSGTEAFFGQGTRLTVV.

Written as DNA, the CDR3 is TGTGCCAGCAGCTACCGGGACAGCGCTTCACCCCTCCACTTT. Protein: CASSYRDSASPLHF. The genes are TRBV7-2 and TRBJ1-6, with 7 nucleotides matching TRBD1. Germline V gene sequence: CDR1 SGHTA, CDR2 FQGNSA. V shed 4 bases, J shed 9 bases, and the junction held 6 bases outside the gene matches. The length of the CDR3 is 14 residues.

J is TRBJ2-4 and V is TRBV11-2; 7 bases agree with TRBD2. Germline CDR1 reads SGHAT; CDR2 reads FQNNGV. V trimming: 0 bases; J trimming: 6 bases; junction bases outside the gene matches: 8. The CDR3 sequence is 16 residues long. The CDR3 DNA sequence: TGTGCCAGCAGCTTAGAGGAAGCGGGGCCTTTAAACATTCAGTACTTC. Residues: CASSLEEAGPLNIQYF.

The chain couples TRBV12-3 or TRBV12-4 to TRBJ2-2; 11 bases are a match to TRBD2. Germline trimming cut 6 bases from V and 10 bases from J; bases unmatched to any gene: 4. CDR3 size: 13 residues. The CDR3 DNA is TGTGCCAGCAGCTCACTAGCGGGAGAGGAGCTGTTTTTT. Translation: CASSSLAGEELFF.

Comments on this clone: One junction end disagrees with the germline gene, perhaps due to a read error. J is TRBJ2-7 and V is TRBV24-1; D gene ambiguous. CDR1 KGHDR and CDR2 SFDVKD come from the germline V gene. This CDR3 contains 12 residues. In DNA form, the CDR3 reads TGTGCCATCAGTGACATCGGTCGCTCGAAGTACTTC. Its translation is CAISDIGRSKYF.

The chain combines TRBV19 with TRBJ1-6; D gene uncertain. CDR3 length: 12 amino acids. The germline gives CDR1 LNHDA, CDR2 SQIVND (reference sequence). V lost 3 bases to trimming and J lost 9 bases, with 6 bases between them. The CDR3 is CASSMSSSPLHF. The CDR3 DNA sequence: TGTGCCAGTAGTATGTCTTCTTCACCCCTCCACTTT.

CDR3 loop: CASSEGSEWQYF. CDR3 DNA: TGTGCCAGCAGTGAAGGGTCGGAGTGGCAGTATTTT. The chain carries TRBV2 and TRBJ2-3; D uncertain. This CDR3 has 12 residues. The V and J ends lost 1 base and 11 bases respectively, with 10 bases between them. Germline lookup yields CDR1 SNHLY and CDR2 FYNNEI. The full variable domain, rest sourced from reference TRBV2 and TRBJ2-3, is EPEVTQTPSHQVTQMGQEVILRCVPISNHLYFYWYRQILGQKVEFLVSFYNNEISEKSEIFDDQFSVERPDGSNFTLKIRSTKLEDSAMYFCASSEGSEWQYFGPGTRLTVL.

V gene TRBV5-4 combines with J gene TRBJ2-2; D may be TRBD1 (6 bases). The V gene's germline CDR1 is SGHNT and CDR2 YYREEE (reference sequence). Between the trimmed V and J ends, which lost 0 bases and 0 bases, there was a span of 12 bases. The CDR3 length is 17 residues. CDR3 DNA sequence: TGTGCCAGCAGCTTGGGGCCAGGGGCCCCGAACACCGGGGAGCTGTTTTTT. Protein sequence: CASSLGPGAPNTGELFF. The whole variable domain, remainder taken from reference TRBV5-4 and TRBJ2-2, is ETGVTQSPTHLIKTRGQQVTLRCSSQSGHNTVSWYQQALGQGPQFIFQYYREEENGRGNFPPRFSGLQFPNYSSELNVNALELDDSALYLCASSLGPGAPNTGELFFGEGSRLTVL.